Ten or more counts support the clone carrying this T cell receptor (beta chain). No antigen is known for it. This record belongs to a study of T-cell reconstitution after alpha-beta-depleted transplantation in children. Whole-study findings and limits: T-cell numbers and diversity, one year after transplant, stemmed largely from T cells that were newly produced. Expanded graft clones numbering several hundred reportedly gave rise to alpha-beta T cells about two months after transplant.

This sample's TCRbeta library carried unique molecular identifier barcodes. Each CDR3 protein is one row after TCRdb ran MiXCR on the PCR reads. This table holds about 4,200 distinct CDR3 sequences, roughly a fifth found once. This clonotype originated in a male patient aged 2-15 years who had a stem cell transplant for acute lymphoblastic leukemia, so the T cells may come from the graft donor. Here the sequenced sample was PBMCs, mostly from graft donor cells, taken 180 days after TCRalphabeta/CD19-depleted stem cell transplant.

CDR3: CASSLAVLGGSAFF. CDR3 DNA: TGCGCCAGCAGCTTGGCCGTTTTAGGGGGATCAGCTTTCTTT. The chain recombines TRBV5-1 with TRBJ1-1, with D perhaps TRBD1 (6 bases). The CDR3 loop spans 14 amino acids. V lost 0 bases to trimming and J lost 10 bases, with 16 bases between them. Germline loops: CDR1 SGHRS, CDR2 YFSETQ.